These 11 T cell receptor beta chains were all obtained from the same sample, sequenced in a study of shared clonotypes between healthy human individuals. Naive CD8 cells lacked CD45RO, underwent positive selection for CCR7 and left out terminally differentiated effector memory CD45RA+ cells. Generated by immunoSEQ multiplex PCR, the TCRdb table keeps only in-frame clones and is missing some. The sample lists around 1,900,000 clones; roughly 95% were seen once. The specimen was naive CD8+ T cells from PBMCs. Every receptor here comes from a man aged 18-30 years in good health. Some clones in this sample may be carry-over from other donors' samples.

V is TRBV7-8 and J is TRBJ2-1; 7 bases are shared with TRBD2. CDR1 and CDR2 from the germline V gene are SGHVS and FQNEAQ. V gave up 4 bases and J gave up 0 bases; unmatched junction bases: 6. The CDR3 runs 16 residues. The CDR3 sequence is CASSSGLADSYNEQFF. CDR3 coding DNA: TGTGCCAGCAGCTCAGGTCTAGCGGACTCCTACAATGAGCAGTTCTTC.

V and J are TRBV9 and TRBJ2-7; 7 nucleotides agree with TRBD2. Germline CDR1 SGDLS, CDR2 YYNGEE. The ends lost 3 bases at V and 0 bases at J; junction bases unmatched: 12. The CDR3 spans 17 residues. The CDR3: CASSASHTTSVSYEQYF. The CDR3 nucleotides read TGTGCCAGCAGCGCTAGCCATACCACTAGCGTCTCCTACGAGCAGTACTTC.

The chain has TRBV9 and TRBJ2-2, with D perhaps matching TRBD2 (5 bases). Trimming removed 2 bases from V and 0 bases from J, with 14 bases in between. Germline V CDR1 and CDR2: SGDLS, YYNGEE. CDR3 length equals 17 residues. The CDR3 coding sequence is TGTGCCAGCAGCGTCCCGAGGGCTGGGACGAACACCGGGGAGCTGTTTTTT. Translation: CASSVPRAGTNTGELFF.

This chain joins TRBV6-5 and TRBJ2-1; tentatively, D is TRBD1 (5 bases). With 4 bases removed from V and 0 bases from J, the gap between germline ends came to 13 bases. There are 16 residues in the CDR3. Germline V gene sequence: CDR1 MNHEY, CDR2 SVGAGI. DNA for the CDR3: TGTGCCAGCAGTTCCCTTGACAGAAACTCCTACAATGAGCAGTTCTTC. Translating it yields CASSSLDRNSYNEQFF.

As DNA, the CDR3 is TGTGCCAGCCACGATTACTCCGGGACAGTAAACTATGGCTACACCTTC. This codes for CASHDYSGTVNYGYTF. The rearrangement joins TRBV5-6 to TRBJ1-2; TRBD1 aligns across 7 bases. V lost 7 bases, J lost 2 bases, and 14 bases stayed unmatched. CDR3 length equals 16 residues. From germline, CDR1 is SGHDT and CDR2 YYEEEE.

The chain couples TRBV11-2 to TRBJ2-5; D is tentatively TRBD1 or TRBD2 (6 bases each). CDR3 length equals 15 residues. Germline values: CDR1 SGHAT, CDR2 FQNNGV. Trimming removed 0 bases from V and 4 bases from J, with 12 bases in between. The CDR3 loop is CASSLEHGGRETQYF. In DNA, the CDR3 is TGTGCCAGCAGCTTAGAGCACGGGGGCAGAGAGACCCAGTACTTC.

This chain joins TRBV7-9 and TRBJ2-1; D not certain. The length of the CDR3 is 13 residues. V lost 5 bases and J lost 3, with 8 bases in between. The germline V gene encodes CDR1 SEHNR and CDR2 FQNEAQ (reference sequence). The CDR3 region has the DNA TGTGCCAGCAGCCCTCAGGACTACAATGAGCAGTTCTTC. This translates into CASSPQDYNEQFF. Using reference TRBV7-9 and TRBJ2-1 for the parts outside the CDR3, the full variable domain is DTGVSQNPRHKITKRGQNVTFRCDPISEHNRLYWYRQTLGQGPEFLTYFQNEAQLEKSRLLSDRFSAERPKGSFSTLEIQRTEQGDSAMYLCASSPQDYNEQFFGPGTRLTVL.

The chain links TRBV7-9 to TRBJ2-2; D is uncertain. The CDR3 contains 13 residues. Trimming removed 8 bases from V and 4 bases from J, with 11 bases in between. The V gene's germline CDR1 is SEHNR and CDR2 FQNEAQ (reference sequence). CDR3 sequence (DNA): TGTGCCAGCCGCACGGCAAGCACCGGGGAGCTGTTTTTT. Residues: CASRTASTGELFF.

The DNA for the CDR3 is TGCGCCAGCAGCCTCCCCGTAGGGACAGTTTCCTACAATGAGCAGTTCTTC. It is translated as CASSLPVGTVSYNEQFF. This chain connects TRBV4-1 to TRBJ2-1; 7 bases fit TRBD1. The ends lost 4 bases at V and 1 base at J; junction bases unmatched: 10. Germline values: CDR1 MGHRA, CDR2 YSYEKL. This CDR3 region has 17 residues.

V gene TRBV25-1 combines with J gene TRBJ1-2; D unclear. V was cut by 6 bases and J by 6 bases, with 14 bases left in between. Germline assignment: CDR1 MGHDK and CDR2 SYGVNS. The CDR3 spans 13 residues. The CDR3 sequence: CASSVQGSNGYTF. Written as DNA, the CDR3 is TGTGCCAGCAGCGTCCAAGGTTCCAATGGCTACACCTTC.

The chain uses TRBV27 and TRBJ2-3, with 9 bases aligning to TRBD1. CDR3 length: 19 residues. Germline-derived CDR1 and CDR2 are MNHEY and SMNVEV (reference sequence). V lost 2 bases, J lost 1 base, and 13 bases stayed unmatched. In DNA, the CDR3 is TGTGCCAGCAGTTTAGGAGGGGACAGGGAGGGCCCAGGCACAGATACGCAGTATTTT. Translation gives CASSLGGDREGPGTDTQYF.